These T cell receptor beta chains were read from a single sample in a study of blood T cell repertoires in COVID-19. Only in-frame clones appear in the TCRdb table, and some are missing; sequencing was by immunoSEQ multiplex PCR. Seen here are around 160,000 clones, 80% observed once, and the top ten hold 10% to 15%. Material for sequencing was peripheral blood. The receptors derive from a man aged 60 to 69 with active or convalescent COVID-19. Each CDR3 is given with its conserved first and last residue. D genes are given only for firm matches. Some rows mark clone size as missing; the rest say once, few, many or name a class of expanded clone.

J gene,D gene,V gene,clone size,CDR3 protein,CDR3 DNA
TRBJ1-1,.,TRBV2,few,CASRGLNTEAFF,TGTGCCAGCAGGGGGCTGAACACTGAAGCTTTCTTT
TRBJ2-1,TRBD1,TRBV24-1,.,CATSDLRTGARNEQFF,TGTGCCACCAGTGATTTGCGGACAGGAGCCCGCAATGAGCAGTTCTTC
TRBJ1-4,.,TRBV7-2,.,CASSFRGNEKLFF,TGTGCCAGCAGCTTCAGGGGAAATGAAAAACTGTTTTTT
TRBJ1-5,.,TRBV27,many,CASRGSWAGSNQPQHF,TGTGCCAGCAGAGGTTCCTGGGCAGGGAGCAATCAGCCCCAGCATTTT
TRBJ2-7,TRBD1,TRBV7-8,.,CASSLQGGEQYF,TGTGCCAGCAGCCTACAGGGGGGTGAGCAGTACTTC
TRBJ2-1,.,TRBV7-3,.,CASSLRLGNNEQFF,TGTGCCAGCAGCTTGCGACTTGGAAACAATGAGCAGTTCTTC
TRBJ2-7,TRBD1,TRBV7-2,.,CASSPDRPYEQYF,TGTGCCAGCAGCCCGGACAGGCCCTACGAGCAGTACTTC
TRBJ2-3,TRBD2,TRBV6-6,.,CASSPLGLAGQQDTQYF,TGTGCCAGCAGTCCCCTCGGACTAGCGGGGCAACAAGATACGCAGTATTTT
TRBJ2-3,.,TRBV5-1,.,CASNGQGTDTQYF,TGCGCCAGCAATGGGCAGGGGACGGATACGCAGTATTTT
TRBJ2-1,.,TRBV7-8,.,CASSLSGVYGEQFF,TGTGCCAGCAGCTTGTCAGGGGTTTATGGTGAGCAGTTCTTC
TRBJ2-7,TRBD1,TRBV7-2,.,CASSSWGQGINEQYF,TGTGCCAGCAGCTCTTGGGGACAGGGAATTAACGAGCAGTACTTC
TRBJ1-1,.,TRBV28,.,CASSFFVNTEAFF,TGTGCCAGCAGTTTTTTCGTGAACACTGAAGCTTTCTTT
TRBJ2-1,TRBD2,TRBV5-1,.,CASSLVPSGAYNEQFF,TGCGCCAGCAGCTTGGTCCCTAGCGGGGCCTACAATGAGCAGTTCTTC
TRBJ1-1,TRBD1,TRBV28,few,CASSPTGFYTEAFF,TGTGCCAGCAGCCCGACAGGGTTTTACACTGAAGCTTTCTTT
TRBJ1-5,.,TRBV19,once,CASKETAPLGPQHF,TGTGCCAGTAAAGAAACCGCCCCTCTAGGGCCCCAGCATTTT
TRBJ2-7,.,TRBV6-5,.,CASSYPGNPYEQYF,TGTGCCAGCAGTTACCCGGGGAACCCCTACGAGCAGTACTTC
TRBJ2-1,.,TRBV6-6,few,CASGTFRGAEQFF,TGTGCCAGCGGAACCTTCCGGGGGGCCGAGCAGTTCTTC
TRBJ2-2,.,TRBV4-1,.,CASSQPGNTGELFF,TGCGCCAGCAGCCAACCAGGGAACACCGGGGAGCTGTTTTTT
TRBJ1-5,.,TRBV7-2,.,CASSPLAGLSNQPQHF,TGTGCCAGCAGCCCCCTCGCAGGGCTTAGCAATCAGCCCCAGCATTTT
TRBJ1-3,.,TRBV29-1,.,CSGSVRGNTIYF,TGCAGCGGCAGCGTTCGAGGAAACACCATATATTTT
TRBJ1-2,.,TRBV28,.,CASSGVQGHYGYTF,TGTGCCAGCAGCGGAGTACAGGGACACTATGGCTACACCTTC
TRBJ1-2,TRBD1,TRBV14,few,CASSLRGRQGWYYGYTF,TGTGCCAGCAGTCTAAGGGGACGACAGGGTTGGTACTATGGCTACACCTTC
TRBJ2-1,TRBD1,TRBV14,few,CASSQVRTGIDEQFF,TGTGCCAGCAGCCAAGTAAGGACAGGGATCGATGAGCAGTTCTTC
TRBJ2-1,TRBD2,TRBV9,few,CASSLRPGGNEQFF,TGTGCCAGCAGCCTTAGGCCGGGGGGCAATGAGCAGTTCTTC
TRBJ1-5,TRBD1,TRBV5-8,.,CASSDPTGTGGSDQPQHF,TGTGCCAGCAGCGACCCAACCGGGACAGGGGGGTCCGATCAGCCCCAGCATTTT
TRBJ2-1,TRBD2,TRBV11-2,.,CASSFGGGIHNEQFF,TGTGCCAGCAGCTTCGGGGGGGGGATCCACAATGAGCAGTTCTTC
TRBJ2-7,.,TRBV6-2/TRBV6-3,.,CASSFTKKRVEHEQYF,TGTGCCAGCAGTTTTACCAAAAAGCGGGTCGAGCACGAGCAGTACTTC
TRBJ2-7,TRBD2,TRBV6-5,.,CASSYSSTGGSYEQYF,TGTGCCAGCAGTTACTCGTCAACGGGAGGGTCCTACGAGCAGTACTTC
TRBJ2-3,.,TRBV5-1,few,CASSLAVSSTDTQYF,TGCGCCAGCAGCTTAGCTGTATCTAGCACAGATACGCAGTATTTT
TRBJ1-5,.,TRBV9,.,CASSVGSENQPQHF,TGTGCCAGCAGCGTAGGCTCGGAGAATCAGCCCCAGCATTTT
TRBJ2-7,TRBD1,TRBV19,once,CASSHRDRAPYEQYF,TGTGCCAGTAGTCACCGGGACAGGGCTCCCTACGAGCAGTACTTC
TRBJ1-5,TRBD1,TRBV18,.,CASSAGTGGFQPQHF,TGTGCCAGCTCAGCCGGGACAGGGGGCTTTCAGCCCCAGCATTTT
TRBJ1-1,.,TRBV10-1,.,CASTYGTAFF,TGCGCCAGCACCTATGGTACGGCTTTCTTT
TRBJ2-7,.,TRBV29-1,.,CSVGVGVLNEQYF,TGCAGCGTTGGGGTAGGGGTCCTCAACGAGCAGTACTTC
TRBJ2-4,TRBD1,TRBV10-3,.,CAISEDRVENIQYF,TGTGCCATCAGTGAGGACAGGGTCGAAAACATTCAGTACTTC
TRBJ2-7,.,TRBV7-2,few,CASSLGLTSSYEQYF,TGTGCCAGCAGCTTAGGCTTGACTAGTTCCTACGAGCAGTACTTC
TRBJ2-5,TRBD1,TRBV7-3,.,CASSDTGGAGTQYF,TGTGCCAGCAGCGATACAGGGGGCGCGGGGACCCAGTACTTC
TRBJ1-2,TRBD1,TRBV19,.,CASSAWDRGGGYTF,TGTGCCAGTAGTGCTTGGGACAGGGGAGGCGGCTACACCTTC
TRBJ2-7,TRBD2,TRBV6-6,once,CASRTERLAGGEQYF,TGTGCCAGCCGCACCGAGAGACTAGCGGGAGGCGAGCAGTACTTC
TRBJ2-7,TRBD1,TRBV30,.,CAWSPAGQGVREQYF,TGTGCCTGGAGTCCCGCGGGACAGGGTGTGCGCGAGCAGTACTTC
TRBJ2-5,TRBD2,TRBV5-1,.,CASSLTSGNQETQYF,TGCGCCAGCAGCCTGACTAGCGGGAACCAAGAGACCCAGTACTTC
TRBJ2-6,.,TRBV11-2,once,CASSRDFSGANVLTF,TGTGCCAGCAGCCGCGACTTCTCTGGGGCCAACGTCCTGACTTTC
TRBJ2-1,.,TRBV19,.,CASSIGLNSAEQFF,TGTGCCAGTAGTATCGGACTAAACTCCGCTGAGCAGTTCTTC
TRBJ2-1,TRBD2,TRBV2,.,CASKGLAGKYNEQFF,TGTGCCAGCAAAGGACTAGCGGGGAAGTACAATGAGCAGTTCTTC
TRBJ2-3,TRBD2,TRBV5-4,.,CASSLGTSEADTQYF,TGTGCCAGCAGCCTCGGGACTAGCGAGGCAGATACGCAGTATTTT
TRBJ1-1,.,TRBV28,.,CASSLRGRTEAFF,TGTGCCAGCAGTTTGAGGGGGAGAACTGAAGCTTTCTTT
TRBJ1-6,TRBD1,TRBV28,.,CASSLRQGPRSPLHF,TGTGCCAGCAGCCTCAGACAGGGTCCTCGTTCACCCCTCCACTTT
TRBJ1-2,.,TRBV28,.,CASTPTESYGYTF,TGTGCCAGCACCCCGACAGAGTCTTATGGCTACACCTTC
TRBJ1-5,.,TRBV18,.,CASSPNREDQPQHF,TGTGCCAGCTCGCCAAACAGGGAAGATCAGCCCCAGCATTTT
TRBJ1-2,.,TRBV28,.,CASSSPTGSNYGYTF,TGTGCCAGCAGTTCCCCGACAGGATCTAACTATGGCTACACCTTC
TRBJ1-1,.,TRBV9,.,CASSVFGNTEAFF,TGTGCCAGCAGCGTTTTCGGGAACACTGAAGCTTTCTTT
TRBJ2-7,TRBD2,TRBV7-6,.,CASSLAGGSLSYEQYF,TGTGCCAGCAGCTTAGCCGGCGGGAGTTTGTCCTACGAGCAGTACTTC
TRBJ2-1,TRBD2,TRBV3-1/TRBV3-2,.,CASSQFGSGRSIRVNEQFF,TGTGCCAGCAGCCAATTTGGAAGCGGGAGATCTATACGGGTGAATGAGCAGTTCTTC
TRBJ2-7,.,TRBV5-4,few,CASSPWVAGKSYEQYF,TGTGCCAGCAGCCCATGGGTGGCGGGTAAGTCCTACGAGCAGTACTTC
TRBJ2-4,.,TRBV29-1,.,CSVEVGGTSRTTAKNIQYF,TGCAGCGTTGAAGTTGGGGGGACTTCCCGCACAACTGCCAAAAACATTCAGTACTTC